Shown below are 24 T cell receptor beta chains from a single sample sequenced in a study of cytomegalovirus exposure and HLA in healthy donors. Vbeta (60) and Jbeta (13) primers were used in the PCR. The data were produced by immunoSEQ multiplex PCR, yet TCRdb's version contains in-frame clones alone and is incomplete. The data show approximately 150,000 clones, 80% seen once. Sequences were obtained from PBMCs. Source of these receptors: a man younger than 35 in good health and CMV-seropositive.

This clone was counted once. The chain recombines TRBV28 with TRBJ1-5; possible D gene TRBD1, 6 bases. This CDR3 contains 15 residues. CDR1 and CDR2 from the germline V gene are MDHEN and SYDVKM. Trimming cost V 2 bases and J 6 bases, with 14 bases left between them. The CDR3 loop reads CASSLGGARFQPQHF. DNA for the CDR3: TGTGCCAGCAGTTTAGGGGGCGCGAGATTTCAGCCCCAGCATTTT.

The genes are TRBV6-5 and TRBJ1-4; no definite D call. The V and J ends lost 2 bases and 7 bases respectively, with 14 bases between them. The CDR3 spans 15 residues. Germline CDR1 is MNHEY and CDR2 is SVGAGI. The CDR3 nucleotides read TGTGCCAGCAGTTACGGGGTGAGGGTCGGTGAAAAACTGTTTTTT. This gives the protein CASSYGVRVGEKLFF.

This CDR3 reads CASSSGTGNGYTF. The CDR3 DNA reads TGTGCCAGCAGTTCCGGGACAGGTAATGGCTACACCTTC. This sequence joins TRBV13 and TRBJ1-2, with 8 bases fitting TRBD1. The CDR3 extends over 13 amino acids. In germline, CDR1 is PRHDT, CDR2 FYEKMQ (reference sequence). V was pared by 6 bases and J by 6 bases, with 6 bases of the junction left unmatched.

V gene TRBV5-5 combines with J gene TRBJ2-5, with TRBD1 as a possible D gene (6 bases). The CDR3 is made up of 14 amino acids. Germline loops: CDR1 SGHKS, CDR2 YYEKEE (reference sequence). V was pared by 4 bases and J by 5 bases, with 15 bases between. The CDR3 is CASSETGMGETQYF. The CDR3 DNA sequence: TGTGCCAGCAGCGAAACAGGGATGGGGGAGACCCAGTACTTC.

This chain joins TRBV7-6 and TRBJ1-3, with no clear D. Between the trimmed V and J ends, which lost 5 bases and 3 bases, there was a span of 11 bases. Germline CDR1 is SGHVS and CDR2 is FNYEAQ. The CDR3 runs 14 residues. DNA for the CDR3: TGTGCCAGCAGCACTGCAGGAATTGGAAACACCATATATTTT. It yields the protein CASSTAGIGNTIYF.

Here the CDR3 reads CASSQDRTGGPADTQYF. CDR3 DNA: TGTGCCAGCAGCCAAGATCGGACAGGGGGCCCCGCAGATACGCAGTATTTT. The chain is built from TRBV4-2 and TRBJ2-3; 11 bases map to TRBD1. Germline lookup yields CDR1 LGHNA and CDR2 YNFKEQ. The J segment lost 4 bases and the V segment lost 0 bases, leaving 6 bases of the junction unmatched. CDR3 size: 17 residues.

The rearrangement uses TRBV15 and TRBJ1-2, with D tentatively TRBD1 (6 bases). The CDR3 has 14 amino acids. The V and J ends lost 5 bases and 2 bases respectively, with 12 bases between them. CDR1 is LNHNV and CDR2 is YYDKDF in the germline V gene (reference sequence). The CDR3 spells CATSQGTDNYGYTF. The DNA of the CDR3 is TGTGCCACCAGCCAGGGGACGGACAACTATGGCTACACCTTC. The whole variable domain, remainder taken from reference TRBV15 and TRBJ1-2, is DAMVIQNPRYQVTQFGKPVTLSCSQTLNHNVMYWYQQKSSQAPKLLFHYYDKDFNNEADTPDNFQSRRPNTSFCFLDIRSPGLGDTAMYLCATSQGTDNYGYTFGSGTRLTVV.

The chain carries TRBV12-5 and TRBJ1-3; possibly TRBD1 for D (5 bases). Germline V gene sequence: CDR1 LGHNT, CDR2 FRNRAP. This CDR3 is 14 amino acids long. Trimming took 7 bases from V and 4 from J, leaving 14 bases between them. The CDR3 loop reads CASAQGTRGNTIYF. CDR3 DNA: TGTGCTAGTGCTCAGGGAACGCGCGGAAACACCATATATTTT.

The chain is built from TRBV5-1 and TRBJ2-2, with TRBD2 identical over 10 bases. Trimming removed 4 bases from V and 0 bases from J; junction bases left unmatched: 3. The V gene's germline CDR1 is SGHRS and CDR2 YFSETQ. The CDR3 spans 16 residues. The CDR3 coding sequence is TGCGCCAGCAGCCCGGGACTAGCGACGAACACCGGGGAGCTGTTTTTT. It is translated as CASSPGLATNTGELFF.

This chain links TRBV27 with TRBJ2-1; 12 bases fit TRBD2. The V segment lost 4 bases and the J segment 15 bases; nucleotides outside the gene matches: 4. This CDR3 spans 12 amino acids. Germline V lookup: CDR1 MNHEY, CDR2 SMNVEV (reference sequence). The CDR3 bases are TGTGCCAGCAGTTCCCTAGCGGGGGGGCTGTTCTTC. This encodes CASSSLAGGLFF.

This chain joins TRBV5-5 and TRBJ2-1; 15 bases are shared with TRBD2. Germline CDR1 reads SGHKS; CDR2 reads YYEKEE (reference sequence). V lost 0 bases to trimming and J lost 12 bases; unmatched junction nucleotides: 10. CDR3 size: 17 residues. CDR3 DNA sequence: TGTGCCAGCAGCTTGGAGGGGACTAGCGGGGGGACCGGTGGGCAGTTCTTC. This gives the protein CASSLEGTSGGTGGQFF.

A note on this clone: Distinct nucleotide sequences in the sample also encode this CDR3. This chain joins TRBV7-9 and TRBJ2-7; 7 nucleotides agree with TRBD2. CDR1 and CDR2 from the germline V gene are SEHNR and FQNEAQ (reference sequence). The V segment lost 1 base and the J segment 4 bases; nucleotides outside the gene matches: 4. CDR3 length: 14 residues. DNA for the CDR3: TGTGCCAGCAGCTTAGGTGGGAGGGGTTACGAGCAGTACTTC. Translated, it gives CASSLGGRGYEQYF.

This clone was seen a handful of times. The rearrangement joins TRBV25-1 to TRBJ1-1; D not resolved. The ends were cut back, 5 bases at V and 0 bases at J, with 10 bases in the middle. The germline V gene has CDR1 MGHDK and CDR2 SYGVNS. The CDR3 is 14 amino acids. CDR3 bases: TGTGCCAGCAGTAGAGGATCCATGAACACTGAAGCTTTCTTT. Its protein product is CASSRGSMNTEAFF.

CDR3 nucleotide sequence: TGTGCCAGCAGCCGGATCTCGGCCCCAACCGGGGAGACCCAGTACTTC. Translated: CASSRISAPTGETQYF. The chain links TRBV14 to TRBJ2-5; D is uncertain. Germline assignment: CDR1 SGHDN and CDR2 FVKESK. The CDR3 length is 16 residues. The ends were cut back, 4 bases at V and 5 bases at J, with 20 bases in the middle.

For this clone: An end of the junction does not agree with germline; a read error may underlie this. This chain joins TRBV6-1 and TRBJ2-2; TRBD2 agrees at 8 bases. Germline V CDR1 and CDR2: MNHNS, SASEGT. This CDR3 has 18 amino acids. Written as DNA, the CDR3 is TGTGCCAGCAGTGAACTAGGCTGGATCCGGGGGGGCACCGGGGGGCTGTTTTTT. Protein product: CASSELGWIRGGTGGLFF.

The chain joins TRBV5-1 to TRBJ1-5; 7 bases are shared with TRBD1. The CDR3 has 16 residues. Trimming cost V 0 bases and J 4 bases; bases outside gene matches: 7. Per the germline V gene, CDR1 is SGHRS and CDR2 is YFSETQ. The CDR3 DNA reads TGCGCCAGCAGCTTGGAACCGGGACAGCAAAATCAGCCCCAGCATTTT. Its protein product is CASSLEPGQQNQPQHF.

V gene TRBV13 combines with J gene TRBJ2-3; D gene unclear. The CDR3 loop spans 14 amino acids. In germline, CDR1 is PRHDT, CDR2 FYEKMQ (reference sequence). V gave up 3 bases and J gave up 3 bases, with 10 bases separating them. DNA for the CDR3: TGTGCCAGCAGCTTGTCCCCACGGACAGATACGCAGTATTTT. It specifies CASSLSPRTDTQYF.

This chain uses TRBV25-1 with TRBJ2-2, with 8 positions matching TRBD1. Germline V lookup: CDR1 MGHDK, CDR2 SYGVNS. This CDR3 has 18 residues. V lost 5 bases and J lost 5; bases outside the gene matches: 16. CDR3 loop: CASSKEKTTGVSTGELFF. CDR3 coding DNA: TGTGCCAGCAGTAAAGAAAAAACGACAGGGGTTTCGACCGGGGAGCTGTTTTTT.

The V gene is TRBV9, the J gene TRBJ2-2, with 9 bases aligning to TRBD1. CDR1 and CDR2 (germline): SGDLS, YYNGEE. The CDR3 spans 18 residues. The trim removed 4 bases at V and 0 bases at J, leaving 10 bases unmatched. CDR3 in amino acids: CASSINRDRDPNTGELFF. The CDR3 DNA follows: TGTGCCAGCAGCATAAACCGGGACAGGGACCCGAACACCGGGGAGCTGTTTTTT.

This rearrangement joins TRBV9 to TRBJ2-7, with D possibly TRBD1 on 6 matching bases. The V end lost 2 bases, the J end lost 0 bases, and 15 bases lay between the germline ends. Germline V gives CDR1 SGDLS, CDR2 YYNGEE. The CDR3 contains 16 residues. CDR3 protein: CASSVTGTRSSYEQYF. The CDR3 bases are TGTGCCAGCAGCGTGACCGGGACAAGGAGCTCCTACGAGCAGTACTTC.

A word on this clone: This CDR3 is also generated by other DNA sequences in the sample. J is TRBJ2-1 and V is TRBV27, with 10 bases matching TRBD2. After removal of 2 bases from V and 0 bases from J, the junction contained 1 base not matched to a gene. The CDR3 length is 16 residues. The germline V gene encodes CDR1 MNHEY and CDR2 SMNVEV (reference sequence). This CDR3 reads CASSLASGSSYNEQFF. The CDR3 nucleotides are TGTGCCAGCAGTTTAGCTAGCGGGAGCTCCTACAATGAGCAGTTCTTC.

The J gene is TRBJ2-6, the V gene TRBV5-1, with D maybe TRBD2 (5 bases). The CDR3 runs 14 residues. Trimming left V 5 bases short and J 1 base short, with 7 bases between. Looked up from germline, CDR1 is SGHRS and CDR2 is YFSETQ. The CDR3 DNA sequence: TGCGCCAGCAGTGAGGGATCTGGGGCCAACGTCCTGACTTTC. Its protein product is CASSEGSGANVLTF.

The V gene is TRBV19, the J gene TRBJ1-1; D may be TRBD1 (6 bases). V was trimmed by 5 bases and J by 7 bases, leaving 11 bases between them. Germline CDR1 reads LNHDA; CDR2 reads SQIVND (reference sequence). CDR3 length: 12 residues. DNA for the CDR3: TGTGCCAGTAGTCCAGGGGCGGTTGAAGCTTTCTTT. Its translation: CASSPGAVEAFF. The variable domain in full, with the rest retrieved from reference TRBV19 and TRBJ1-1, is DGGITQSPKYLFRKEGQNVTLSCEQNLNHDAMYWYRQDPGQGLRLIYYSQIVNDFQKGDIAEGYSVSREKKESFPLTVTSAQKNPTAFYLCASSPGAVEAFFGQGTRLTVV.

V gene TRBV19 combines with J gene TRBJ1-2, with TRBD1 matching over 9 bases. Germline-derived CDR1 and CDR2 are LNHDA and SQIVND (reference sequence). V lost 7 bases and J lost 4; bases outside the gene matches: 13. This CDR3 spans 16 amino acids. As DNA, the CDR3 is TGTGCCAGTACACAGGGGGCAGGAGGCCTCACCTATGGCTACACCTTC. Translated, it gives CASTQGAGGLTYGYTF.